The clone carrying this T cell receptor beta chain was detected a few times. This sample stems from a study of T cells in Graves' hyperthyroidism and ophthalmopathy. RNA transcripts gave rise to amplified TCR beta CDR3 regions. The study used the HTBI primer set for a first-round RT-PCR of the TCR CDR3. MiXCR, run by TCRdb on the multiplex PCR reads, gives a single entry per CDR3 protein. The table has around 620,000 distinct CDR3 sequences, roughly 16% seen once; the top ten hold around 4%. Fresh peripheral blood, roughly 10 ml, was the source of the PBMCs. Germline-derived CDR1 and CDR2 are SGHTA and FQGTGA. The CDR3 covers 15 residues. With 2 bases removed from V and 9 bases from J, the gap between germline ends came to 14 bases.

V is TRBV7-3 and J is TRBJ1-6, with D perhaps TRBD1 (5 bases). The sequenced material came from blood. The TCR comes from a young woman with Graves' hyperthyroidism. The CDR3 sequence is CASSLGSGGSSPLHF. CDR3 sequence (DNA): TGTGCCAGCAGCTTAGGTAGCGGGGGGTCTTCACCCCTCCACTTT.